This is a list of T cell receptor beta chains from one sample in a study of T-cell reconstitution after alpha-beta-depleted transplantation in children. TCRdb analysed the PCR reads with MiXCR anew, one entry per CDR3 protein. This repertoire shows under 75,000 distinct CDR3 sequences, approximately 10% found once; its top ten account for about 13%. Sequenced here: PBMCs, sampled before TCRalphabeta/CD19-depleted stem cell transplant. These receptors originate from a boy aged 5-17 years with acute myeloid leukemia, due to receive a stem cell transplant. Both conserved end residues are part of each CDR3. Fields, in order: clone size, V gene, J gene, D gene, CDR3 DNA, CDR3 protein. A D gene is named only where the DNA matches it firmly. For some rows the clone size is stated as once, few or many, or as a class when expanded; others skip it.

many,TRBV12-3/TRBV12-4,TRBJ1-3,TRBD1,TGTGCCAGCAGCTCACAGGGGGCTGGAAACACCATATATTTT,CASSSQGAGNTIYF
many,TRBV5-6,TRBJ2-2,-,TGTGCCAGCAGTTTCACCCTAGATGCCACCGGGGAGCTGTTTTTT,CASSFTLDATGELFF
many,TRBV10-1,TRBJ1-1,-,TGCGCCAGCAGTGCGACCTTCAACACTGAAGCTTTCTTT,CASSATFNTEAFF
many,TRBV5-1,TRBJ2-1,-,TGCGCCAGCAGCTTTAGGAGGGCGGGGGAGCAGTTCTTC,CASSFRRAGEQFF
many,TRBV20-1,TRBJ2-7,-,TGCAGTGCTTTACGGGCCTCCCTCGGTGAGCAGTACTTC,CSALRASLGEQYF
many,TRBV18,TRBJ2-4,-,TGTGCCAGCCTAGGGGCCCCCGACTTC,CASLGAPDF
-,TRBV27,TRBJ1-1,-,TGTGCCAGCAGTTTATCGATAATGGGCAGGGAGATCGCTTTCTTT,CASSLSIMGREIAFF
many,TRBV20-1,TRBJ1-3,-,TGCAGTGCTCGCGACGGTGTCTCTGGAAACACCATATATTTT,CSARDGVSGNTIYF
many,TRBV6-2/TRBV6-3,TRBJ2-1,-,TGTGCCAGCAGTTACCGGGGACTCAAACTCAATGAGCAGTTCTTC,CASSYRGLKLNEQFF
-,TRBV11-2,TRBJ2-1,-,TGTGCCAGCAGCCCCGGAAGCTCCTACAATGAGCAGTTCTTC,CASSPGSSYNEQFF
many,TRBV10-3,TRBJ2-5,TRBD2,TGTGCGGTGTCCGGGGGGGCGATGATCCGGGAGACCCAGTACTTC,CAVSGGAMIRETQYF
few,TRBV2,TRBJ2-3,-,TGTGCCAGCAGTGAAGAGGGGCGCACAGATACGCAGTATTTT,CASSEEGRTDTQYF
-,TRBV5-1,TRBJ2-1,TRBD2,TGCGCCAGCAGCCAGGGACTAGCGGGGGGGCTCGGGTTTAATGAGCAGTTCTTC,CASSQGLAGGLGFNEQFF
many,TRBV2,TRBJ2-7,-,TGTGCCAGCAGTGACGGGGGCTCCTACGAGCAGTACTTC,CASSDGGSYEQYF
-,TRBV7-9,TRBJ1-1,-,TGTGCCAGCGGAGGTGCCCGTGAAGCTTTCTTT,CASGGAREAFF
few,TRBV4-1,TRBJ2-7,TRBD2,TGCGCCAGCAGCCAAGGTGGGAGGGTGCAAGCCTACGAGCAGTACTTC,CASSQGGRVQAYEQYF
many,TRBV10-3,TRBJ2-1,-,TGTGCCATCAGTGAGTCAACAGGTCTAGGGGAGGAGCAGTTCTTC,CAISESTGLGEEQFF
many,TRBV9,TRBJ2-7,TRBD1,TGTGCCAGCAGCGTACAGGGGGCGACCCTCAGGAACCCCAGCGAGCAGTACTTC,CASSVQGATLRNPSEQYF
-,TRBV5-7,TRBJ2-2,-,TGTGCCATGGGCCCTAAGGCCACCGGGGAGCTGTTTTTT,CAMGPKATGELFF
few,TRBV2,TRBJ2-1,TRBD2,TGTGCCAGCAGTGATTCGGGGGGGTTCAATGAGCAGTTCTTC,CASSDSGGFNEQFF
many,TRBV3-1,TRBJ2-3,-,TGTGCCAGCAGCCAACAGGGTACGCAGTATTTT,CASSQQGTQYF
many,TRBV4-2,TRBJ2-5,-,TGTGCCAGCAGCCAAGACCCCAGGGGGGGCCAGGAGACCCAGTACTTC,CASSQDPRGGQETQYF
many,TRBV24-1,TRBJ1-1,-,TGTGCCACCAGTGCAGGGGAGATGAACACTGAAGCTTTCTTT,CATSAGEMNTEAFF
many,TRBV20-1,TRBJ2-5,TRBD2,TGCAGTGCCCCGGGACTAGCCGGGGGTAGGACCCAGTACTTC,CSAPGLAGGRTQYF
many,TRBV7-2,TRBJ2-7,-,TGTGCCAGCAGCCCTCCGGGTGGCTCCCGAACCTACGAGCAGTACTTC,CASSPPGGSRTYEQYF
many,TRBV5-6,TRBJ2-2,-,TGTGCCAGCAGCGGAGTTGGGACTCCGGGAACCACCGGGGAGCTGTTTTTT,CASSGVGTPGTTGELFF
-,TRBV5-4,TRBJ2-5,TRBD2,TGTGCCAGCAGCTTGGGGGGAGGGGAGACCCAGTACTTC,CASSLGGGETQYF
many,TRBV20-1,TRBJ2-3,-,TGCAGTGCTCCCGGGGTGGGCACAGATACGCAGTATTTT,CSAPGVGTDTQYF
many,TRBV3-1,TRBJ2-5,TRBD1,TGTGCCAGCAGCCAGGACAGGGGAGAGACCCAGTACTTC,CASSQDRGETQYF
many,TRBV27,TRBJ2-5,-,TGTGCCAGCAGTTTATTTCTAGCAGCTCAAGAGACCCAGTACTTC,CASSLFLAAQETQYF
-,TRBV13,TRBJ1-6,-,TGTGCCAGCAGCATCACCGGGGCCACCCTCCACTTT,CASSITGATLHF
many,TRBV5-5,TRBJ2-1,-,TGTGCCAGCAGCTTAGGGCCATACAATGAGCAGTTCTTC,CASSLGPYNEQFF
many,TRBV15,TRBJ2-7,-,TGTGCCACCAGCAGAGGGGCAGGCTACGAGCAGTACTTC,CATSRGAGYEQYF
many,TRBV27,TRBJ2-1,-,TGTGCCAGCAGAAGGACAGCAAGTAACTCCTACAATGAGCAGTTCTTC,CASRRTASNSYNEQFF
many,TRBV27,TRBJ1-2,-,TGTGCCAGCAGTGATAAGGGAGGGCTTGGCTATGGCTACACCTTC,CASSDKGGLGYGYTF
many,TRBV6-6,TRBJ1-1,-,TGTGCCAGCATAGGACAGTTGAACACTGAAGCTTTCTTT,CASIGQLNTEAFF
-,TRBV20-1,TRBJ2-5,-,TGCAGTTTGGGCCCCCAGACTCGTACGGGACAGACCCAGTACTTC,CSLGPQTRTGQTQYF
many,TRBV7-2,TRBJ2-1,-,TGTGCCAGCAGCTTATCGGGGCGTGAGCAGTTCTTC,CASSLSGREQFF
many,TRBV11-3,TRBJ2-1,TRBD2,TGTGCCAGCAGCTTAGGAGGGGAAAGCGGGAGGGCCTTAAGTGAGCAGTTCTTC,CASSLGGESGRALSEQFF
few,TRBV25-1,TRBJ2-1,TRBD2,TGTGCCAGCAGTGAATATCGTAGCGGGAGGGAAAATGAGCAGTTCTTC,CASSEYRSGRENEQFF
many,TRBV5-1,TRBJ2-1,TRBD2,TGCGCCAGCAGCCCCCTAGCGGGGGGGTACGCTGAGCAGTTCTTC,CASSPLAGGYAEQFF
many,TRBV7-2,TRBJ2-1,-,TGTGCCAGCAGCTTAATCCAATCCTACAATGAGCAGTTCTTC,CASSLIQSYNEQFF